This TCR beta chain is from a study of T cell responses to AZD1222 COVID-19 vaccine. Regarding the study as a whole: The number of AZD1222 recipients seropositive at baseline was only six.

With respect to this clone: Antigen specificity is unknown.

Generated by immunoSEQ multiplex PCR, the TCRdb table keeps only in-frame clones and is missing some. The profile shows about 120,000 clones, about 90% of them singletons. There are 16 residues in the CDR3. Per the germline V gene, CDR1 is KGHSH and CDR2 is LQKENI. V shed 0 bases and J 7 bases; nucleotides not matched to a gene: 8. The chain is built from TRBV18 and TRBJ2-2; 7 bases map to TRBD1. This clonotype was obtained from an adult in good health. Sequencing was performed on peripheral blood, taken on day 0 of AZD1222 vaccination. The CDR3 loop is CASSPPRQGLVGELFF. CDR3 DNA sequence: TGTGCCAGCTCACCACCCCGACAGGGTCTGGTCGGGGAGCTGTTTTTT.